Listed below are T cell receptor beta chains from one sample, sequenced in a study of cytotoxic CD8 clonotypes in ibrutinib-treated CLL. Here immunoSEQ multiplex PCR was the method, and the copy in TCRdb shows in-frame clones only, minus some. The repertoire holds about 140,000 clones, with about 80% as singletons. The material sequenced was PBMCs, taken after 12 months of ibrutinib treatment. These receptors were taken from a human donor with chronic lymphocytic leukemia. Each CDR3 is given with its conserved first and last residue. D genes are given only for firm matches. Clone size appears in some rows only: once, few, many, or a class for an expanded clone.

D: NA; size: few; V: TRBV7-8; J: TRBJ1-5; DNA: TGTGCCAGCAGCTTGAGCTACAATCAGCCCCAGCATTTT; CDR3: CASSLSYNQPQHF
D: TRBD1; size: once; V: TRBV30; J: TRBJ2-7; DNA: TGTGCCTGGATGAAATTGGGACAGGGAAGCTCCTACGAGCAGTACTTC; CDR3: CAWMKLGQGSSYEQYF
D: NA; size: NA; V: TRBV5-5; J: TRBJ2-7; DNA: TGTGCCAGCAGCTTGGTCGTCCAGTCCTACGAGCAGTACTTC; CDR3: CASSLVVQSYEQYF
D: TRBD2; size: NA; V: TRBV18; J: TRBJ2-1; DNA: TGTGCCAGCTCACCTCGACTAGCGGGAGATCTGGCAAATGAGCAGTTCTTC; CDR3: CASSPRLAGDLANEQFF
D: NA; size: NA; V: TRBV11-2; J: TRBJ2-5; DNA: TGTGCCAGCAGCCAGGGGACTCAAGAGACCCAGTACTTC; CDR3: CASSQGTQETQYF
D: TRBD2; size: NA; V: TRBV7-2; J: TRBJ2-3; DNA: TGTGCCAGCAGCTTAGCGTCGGGTAGCGGGAGATCTTTTTCAGATACGCAGTATTTT; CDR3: CASSLASGSGRSFSDTQYF
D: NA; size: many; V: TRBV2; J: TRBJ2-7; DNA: TGTGCCAGCAGTGAGGGGAGGGGGCGAGGCGAGCAGTACTTC; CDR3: CASSEGRGRGEQYF
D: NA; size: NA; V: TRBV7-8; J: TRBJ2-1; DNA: TGTGCCAGCAGCCGGACAGTCAATGAGCAGTTCTTC; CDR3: CASSRTVNEQFF
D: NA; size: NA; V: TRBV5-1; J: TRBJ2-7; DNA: TGCGCCAGCAGCACCCGACAGGGAAGGGGGGACGAGCAGTACTTC; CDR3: CASSTRQGRGDEQYF
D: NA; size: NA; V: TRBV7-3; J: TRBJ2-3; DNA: TGTGCCAGCAGCAGTGGTGGGCGCTACACAGATACGCAGTATTTT; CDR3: CASSSGGRYTDTQYF
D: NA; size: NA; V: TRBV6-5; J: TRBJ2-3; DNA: TGTGCCAGCAGTTACGGACAGATCACAGATACGCAGTATTTT; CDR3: CASSYGQITDTQYF
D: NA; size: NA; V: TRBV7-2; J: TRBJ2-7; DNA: TGTGCCAGCAGCTTAGATAGTGCAGGACTCTACGAGCAGTACTTC; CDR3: CASSLDSAGLYEQYF
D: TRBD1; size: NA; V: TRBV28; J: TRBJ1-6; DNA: TGTGCCACGACAAGAAGACCGGGACAGGGGGGTTCACCCCTCCACTTT; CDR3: CATTRRPGQGGSPLHF
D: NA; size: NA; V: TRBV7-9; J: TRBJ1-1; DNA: TGTGCCAGCAGCTTGCAGGAGAACACTGAAGCTTTCTTT; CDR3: CASSLQENTEAFF
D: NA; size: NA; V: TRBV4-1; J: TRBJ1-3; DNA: TGCGCCAGCAGCCAAGAGAGGATCTCTCCAGAGGGAAACACCATATATTTT; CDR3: CASSQERISPEGNTIYF
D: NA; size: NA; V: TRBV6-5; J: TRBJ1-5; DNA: TGTGCCAGCAGCCTCGGACCCTCTGGCAATCAGCCCCAGCATTTT; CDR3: CASSLGPSGNQPQHF
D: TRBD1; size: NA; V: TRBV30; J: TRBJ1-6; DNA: TGTGCCTGGAGTAGGGACAGTAACTATAATTCACCCCTCCACTTT; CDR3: CAWSRDSNYNSPLHF
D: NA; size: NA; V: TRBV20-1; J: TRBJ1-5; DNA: TGCAGTGCTAAACTAAATCAGCCCCAGCATTTT; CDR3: CSAKLNQPQHF
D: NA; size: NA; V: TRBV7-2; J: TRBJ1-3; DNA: TGTGCCAGCAGCTTAATTTCGGTAGCGGGCAGGGGAGGCGGAAACACCATATATTTT; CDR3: CASSLISVAGRGGGNTIYF
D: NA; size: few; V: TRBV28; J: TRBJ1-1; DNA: TGTGCCAGCAGTTGGAGGGGGTTTGGGGCTTTCTTT; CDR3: CASSWRGFGAFF
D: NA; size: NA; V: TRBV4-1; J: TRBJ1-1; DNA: TGCGCCAGCAGCCAAGATGAGGGGATCGTGAGCACTGAAGCTTTCTTT; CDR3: CASSQDEGIVSTEAFF
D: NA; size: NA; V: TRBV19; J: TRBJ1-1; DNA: TGTGCCAGTACGGGGGGGCTAAGTGGGAACACTGAAGCTTTCTTT; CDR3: CASTGGLSGNTEAFF
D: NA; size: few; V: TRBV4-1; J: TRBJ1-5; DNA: TGCGCCAGCAGCCCCCTCAGGACAGGCAATCAGCCCCAGCATTTT; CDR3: CASSPLRTGNQPQHF
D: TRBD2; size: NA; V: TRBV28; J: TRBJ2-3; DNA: TGTGCCAGCAGTTTCACCCCACAGCCTAGCGGGGGCACAGATACGCAGTATTTT; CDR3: CASSFTPQPSGGTDTQYF
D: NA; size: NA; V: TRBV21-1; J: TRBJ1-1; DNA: TGTGCCAGCAGCAGGGACAGGTTTGACACTGAAGCTTTCTTT; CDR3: CASSRDRFDTEAFF
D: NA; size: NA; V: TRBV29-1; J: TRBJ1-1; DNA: TGCAGCGTTGAGGACGGCGGGGGCGGAGAAGCTTTCTTT; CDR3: CSVEDGGGGEAFF
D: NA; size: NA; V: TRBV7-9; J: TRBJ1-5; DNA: TGTGCCAGCAGCTTTTCCAGCAATCAGCCCCAGCATTTT; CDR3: CASSFSSNQPQHF
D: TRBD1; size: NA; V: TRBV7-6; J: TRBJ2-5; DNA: TGTGCCAGCAGCAGGGACAGGGAAGAGACCCAGTACTTC; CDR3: CASSRDREETQYF
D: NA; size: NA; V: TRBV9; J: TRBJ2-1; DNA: TGTGCCAGCAGCGTCGGGAGTTTCAATGAGCAGTTCTTC; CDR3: CASSVGSFNEQFF
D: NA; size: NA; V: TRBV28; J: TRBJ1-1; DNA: TGTGCCAGCAGTTCGTCATCCGGGGTCAGGGAAGCTTTCTTT; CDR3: CASSSSSGVREAFF